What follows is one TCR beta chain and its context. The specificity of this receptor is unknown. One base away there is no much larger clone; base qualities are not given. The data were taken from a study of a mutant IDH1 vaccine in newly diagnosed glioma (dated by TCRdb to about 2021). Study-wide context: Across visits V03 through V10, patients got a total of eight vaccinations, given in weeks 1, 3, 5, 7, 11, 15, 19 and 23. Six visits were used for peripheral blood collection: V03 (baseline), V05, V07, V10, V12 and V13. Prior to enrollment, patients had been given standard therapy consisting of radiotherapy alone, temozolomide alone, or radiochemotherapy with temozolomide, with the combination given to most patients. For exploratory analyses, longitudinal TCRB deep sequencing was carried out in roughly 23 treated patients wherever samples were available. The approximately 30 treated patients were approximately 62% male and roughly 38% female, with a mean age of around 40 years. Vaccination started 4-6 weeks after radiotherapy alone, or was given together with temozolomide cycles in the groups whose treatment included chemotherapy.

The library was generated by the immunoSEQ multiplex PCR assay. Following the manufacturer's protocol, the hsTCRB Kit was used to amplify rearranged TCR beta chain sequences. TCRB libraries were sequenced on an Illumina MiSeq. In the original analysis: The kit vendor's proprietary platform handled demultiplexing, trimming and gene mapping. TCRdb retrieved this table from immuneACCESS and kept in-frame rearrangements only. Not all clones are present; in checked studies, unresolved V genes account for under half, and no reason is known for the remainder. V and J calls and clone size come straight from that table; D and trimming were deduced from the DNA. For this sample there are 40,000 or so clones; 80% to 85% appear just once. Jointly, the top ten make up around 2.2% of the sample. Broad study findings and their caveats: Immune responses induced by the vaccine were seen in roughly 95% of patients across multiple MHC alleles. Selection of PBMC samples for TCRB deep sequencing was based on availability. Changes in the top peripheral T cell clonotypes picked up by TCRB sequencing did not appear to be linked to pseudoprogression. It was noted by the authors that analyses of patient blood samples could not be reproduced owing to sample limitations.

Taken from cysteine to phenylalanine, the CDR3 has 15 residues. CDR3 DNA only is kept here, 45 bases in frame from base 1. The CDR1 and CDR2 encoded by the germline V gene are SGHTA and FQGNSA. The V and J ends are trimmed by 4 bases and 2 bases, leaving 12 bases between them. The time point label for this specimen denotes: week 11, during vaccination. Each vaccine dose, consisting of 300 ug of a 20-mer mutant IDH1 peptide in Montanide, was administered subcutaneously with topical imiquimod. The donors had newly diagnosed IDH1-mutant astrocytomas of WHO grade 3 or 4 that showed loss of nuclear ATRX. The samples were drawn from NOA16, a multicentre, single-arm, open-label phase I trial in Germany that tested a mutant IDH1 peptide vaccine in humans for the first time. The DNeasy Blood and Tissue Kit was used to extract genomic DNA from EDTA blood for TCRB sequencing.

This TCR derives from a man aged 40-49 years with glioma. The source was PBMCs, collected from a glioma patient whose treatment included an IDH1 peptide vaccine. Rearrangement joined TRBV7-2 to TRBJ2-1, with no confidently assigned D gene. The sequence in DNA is TGTGCCAGCAGCTCCGGTGTAGGCGCCTACAATGAGCAGTTCTTC. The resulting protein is CASSSGVGAYNEQFF. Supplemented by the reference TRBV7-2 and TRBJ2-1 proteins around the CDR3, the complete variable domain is GAGVSQSPSNKVTEKGKDVELRCDPISGHTALYWYRQSLGQGLEFLIYFQGNSAPDKSGLPSDRFSAERTGGSVSTLTIQRTQQEDSAVYLCASSSGVGAYNEQFFGPGTRLTVL.